A single T cell receptor (beta chain) is shown here with its context. Antigen: not known. The data were obtained in a study of T cell responses to AZD1222 COVID-19 vaccine. TCRdb's copy holds only in-frame clones and misses some; the assay was immunoSEQ multiplex PCR. The repertoire includes about 99,000 clones, nearly 90% of them detected once, and approximately 3% sits in the top ten. General study results and limits: Regions left unmutated in variants are reportedly the target of nearly half of spike-specific TCRs. In a largely white British group with more females than males, clonal diversity was possibly underestimated. Once two AZD1222 doses were given, Spike-specific TCR breadth and depth went up. In all cases, repertoires were sampled only after the peak T cell response.

The CDR3 loop spans 14 amino acids. Trimming cost V 0 bases and J 7 bases; bases outside gene matches: 4. In germline, CDR1 is LGHNA, CDR2 YNFKEQ. V gene TRBV4-2 combines with J gene TRBJ1-2, with TRBD1 matching 8 bases. This clonotype was obtained from an adult in good health. This specimen was peripheral blood, taken on day 0 of AZD1222 vaccination. DNA of the CDR3: TGTGCCAGCAGCCAAGACAGGGGGCGGGGTGGCTACACCTTC. It specifies CASSQDRGRGGYTF.